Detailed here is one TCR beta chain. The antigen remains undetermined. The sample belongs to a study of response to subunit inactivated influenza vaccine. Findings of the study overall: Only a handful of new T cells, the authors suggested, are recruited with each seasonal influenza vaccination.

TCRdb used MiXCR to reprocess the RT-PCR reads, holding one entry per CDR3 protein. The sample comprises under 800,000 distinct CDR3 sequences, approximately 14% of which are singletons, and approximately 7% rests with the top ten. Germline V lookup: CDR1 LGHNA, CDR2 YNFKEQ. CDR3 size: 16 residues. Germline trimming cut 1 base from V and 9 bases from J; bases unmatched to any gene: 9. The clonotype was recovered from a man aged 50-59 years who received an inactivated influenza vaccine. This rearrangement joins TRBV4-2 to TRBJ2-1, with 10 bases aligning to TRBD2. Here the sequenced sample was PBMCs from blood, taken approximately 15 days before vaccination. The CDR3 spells CASSQAAQRGGLEQFF. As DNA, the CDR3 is TGTGCCAGCAGCCAAGCAGCCCAGCGGGGGGGGCTTGAGCAGTTCTTC.